A selection of T cell receptor beta chains follows, all from one sample in a study of identical twins. TCRdb redid the calling of the 5' RACE reads with MiXCR, one entry per CDR3 protein. This table has around 490,000 distinct CDR3 sequences, about 16% appearing once. Another study also made use of these data, one on yellow fever vaccine responses in identical twins.

Material for sequencing was CD4+ T cells sorted from blood. These receptor sequences come from a woman aged 18-29 years in good health. CDR3s include the opening cysteine and the closing phenylalanine or tryptophan. The D gene is left open where the match is weak. Clone size appears in some rows only: once, few, many, or a class for an expanded clone.

>TRBJ1-2|14|TRBV5-1|.|.
CASSPGATNYGYTF
TGCGCCAGCAGCCCAGGGGCCACTAACTATGGCTACACCTTC
>TRBJ2-1|14|TRBV7-2|few|.
CASSSWTASYEQFF
TGTGCCAGCAGCTCCTGGACTGCGTCCTATGAGCAGTTCTTC
>TRBJ2-7|15|TRBV11-3|.|TRBD1
CASSSPRQGAYEQYF
TGTGCCAGCAGCTCCCCCCGGCAGGGGGCCTACGAGCAGTACTTC
>TRBJ2-2|14|TRBV12-3/TRBV12-4|.|.
CASSLTASSGELFF
TGTGCCAGCAGTTTAACCGCGAGTTCCGGGGAGCTGTTTTTT
>TRBJ1-4|15|TRBV6-5|few|.
CASSYSSGRYEKLFF
TGTGCCAGCAGTTACTCGAGCGGGCGCTATGAAAAACTGTTTTTT
>TRBJ1-2|14|TRBV7-9|few|.
CASSLMGLGYGYTF
TGTGCCAGCAGCCTAATGGGTTTAGGGTATGGCTACACCTTC
>TRBJ2-3|16|TRBV20-1|few|TRBD1
CSARPPATGVLDTQYF
TGCAGTGCTAGACCACCGGCCACAGGGGTCTTAGATACGCAGTATTTT
>TRBJ2-7|13|TRBV21-1|.|.
CARIDRGAYEQYF
TGTGCCAGGATAGACAGGGGGGCCTACGAGCAGTACTTC
>TRBJ1-2|17|TRBV28|.|TRBD1
CASSETSTGVANYGYTF
TGTGCCAGCAGCGAAACGAGTACAGGGGTAGCTAACTATGGCTACACCTTC
>TRBJ1-2|13|TRBV12-3/TRBV12-4|.|.
CASSLADSVGYTF
TGTGCCAGCAGTTTAGCTGACAGTGTTGGCTACACCTTC
>TRBJ1-4|15|TRBV28|few|.
CASSSNSAGREKLFF
TGTGCCAGCAGTTCTAACAGCGCGGGCCGTGAAAAACTGTTTTTT
>TRBJ2-2|15|TRBV6-1|.|TRBD1
CASRAGTANTGELFF
TGTGCCAGCAGAGCCGGGACAGCGAACACCGGGGAGCTGTTTTTT
>TRBJ1-1|15|TRBV7-8|.|.
CASSLSRVGDTEAFF
TGTGCCAGCAGCTTATCCCGGGTCGGGGACACTGAAGCTTTCTTT
>TRBJ1-4|13|TRBV10-3|.|TRBD1
CAISAWTGEKLFF
TGTGCCATCAGCGCTTGGACAGGCGAAAAACTGTTTTTT
>TRBJ2-5|16|TRBV24-1|.|.
CATSDPNPRSPETQYF
TGTGCCACCAGTGACCCAAACCCCCGAAGCCCAGAGACCCAGTACTTC
>TRBJ2-3|16|TRBV2|few|.
CASSEETLPYTDTQYF
TGTGCCAGCAGTGAAGAGACTCTCCCCTACACAGATACGCAGTATTTT
>TRBJ2-1|14|TRBV11-2|.|.
CASSGLTSYNEQFF
TGTGCCAGCAGCGGGCTAACCTCCTACAATGAGCAGTTCTTC
>TRBJ2-2|13|TRBV24-1|.|.
CATSDDYSGELFF
TGTGCCACCAGTGACGACTATTCCGGGGAGCTGTTTTTT
>TRBJ2-5|14|TRBV7-8|few|TRBD1
CASSPDRERETQYF
TGTGCCAGCAGCCCCGACAGGGAACGGGAGACCCAGTACTTC
>TRBJ2-6|19|TRBV12-3/TRBV12-4|.|.
CASSNHRDDSFSGANVLTF
TGTGCCAGCAGTAATCACAGGGATGACAGCTTCTCAGGGGCCAACGTCCTGACTTTC
>TRBJ2-7|15|TRBV5-1|few|TRBD1
CASSIGDRDYGEQYF
TGCGCCAGCAGCATAGGGGACAGGGACTACGGCGAGCAGTACTTC
>TRBJ2-1|13|TRBV6-5|.|.
CASSYSGTNEQFF
TGTGCCAGCAGTTACTCTGGCACCAATGAGCAGTTTTTC
>TRBJ2-1|15|TRBV5-1|.|.
CASSLKVGNYNEQFF
TGCGCCAGCAGCTTAAAAGTGGGCAACTACAATGAGCAGTTCTTC
>TRBJ1-4|12|TRBV20-1|few|TRBD1
CCMGTGEEKLFF
TGCTGTATGGGGACAGGGGAAGAAAAACTGTTTTTT
>TRBJ1-3|11|TRBV6-6|.|.
CASKYENTIYF
TGTGCCAGCAAGTACGAAAACACCATATATTTT
>TRBJ2-7|12|TRBV2|.|TRBD2
CASTSGSYEQYF
TGTGCCAGCACTAGCGGGAGTTACGAGCAGTACTTC
>TRBJ2-3|15|TRBV10-3|few|TRBD2
CAIRTSGGFTDTQYF
TGTGCCATCAGGACTAGCGGGGGGTTCACAGATACGCAGTATTTT
>TRBJ2-3|15|TRBV29-1|few|.
CSVEVGLSSTDTQYF
TGCAGCGTTGAAGTAGGGCTGTCTAGCACAGATACGCAGTATTTT
>TRBJ2-1|15|TRBV5-1|.|.
CASSLEDRTINEQFF
TGCGCCAGCAGCTTGGAGGACAGAACCATCAATGAGCAGTTCTTC
>TRBJ1-2|12|TRBV12-3/TRBV12-4|.|.
CASRSPLGGYTF
TGTGCCAGCAGGTCACCTTTAGGGGGCTACACCTTC
>TRBJ2-5|15|TRBV5-1|.|.
CASSPRDTTQETQYF
TGCGCCAGCAGCCCACGGGACACCACCCAAGAGACCCAGTACTTC
>TRBJ2-3|15|TRBV7-8|many|.
CASSLFPGDTDTQYF
TGTGCCAGCAGCTTATTTCCGGGGGACACAGATACGCAGTATTTT
>TRBJ2-5|14|TRBV6-1|.|TRBD2
CASRTVAGGETQYF
TGTGCCAGCAGAACCGTAGCGGGCGGAGAGACCCAGTACTTC
>TRBJ2-1|19|TRBV20-1|.|TRBD2
CSASRTSGRVGVSYNEQFF
TGCAGTGCTAGCCGGACTAGCGGGAGAGTCGGGGTGTCCTACAATGAGCAGTTCTTC
>TRBJ2-7|13|TRBV20-1|few|.
CSASPRGQGEQYF
TGCAGTGCTAGCCCTAGGGGTCAGGGCGAGCAGTACTTC
>TRBJ2-1|15|TRBV7-3|.|.
CASSLIQAGPNEQFF
TGTGCCAGCAGCTTAATACAGGCAGGGCCCAATGAGCAGTTCTTC
>TRBJ2-2|16|TRBV5-1|many|TRBD2
CASSQLAGGGTGELFF
TGCGCCAGCAGTCAACTAGCGGGAGGAGGCACCGGGGAGCTGTTTTTT
>TRBJ2-1|12|TRBV3-1|many|.
CASSSTGSEQFF
TGTGCCAGCAGTTCCACAGGGAGCGAGCAGTTCTTC
>TRBJ2-1|18|TRBV28|few|.
CASSSPLTGRYGYNEQFF
TGTGCCAGCAGTTCCCCTCTCACAGGGAGGTATGGATACAATGAGCAGTTCTTC
>TRBJ2-2|19|TRBV10-3|many|TRBD2
CAISGLAGEREKNTGELFF
TGTGCCATCAGCGGACTAGCGGGAGAGCGAGAAAAGAACACCGGGGAGCTGTTTTTT
>TRBJ2-7|13|TRBV3-1|.|.
CASSPSHYYEQYF
TGTGCCAGCAGCCCCTCTCATTACTACGAGCAGTACTTC
>TRBJ2-7|15|TRBV28|few|.
CASTVADRSSYEQYF
TGTGCCAGCACCGTAGCGGATAGGAGCTCCTACGAGCAGTACTTC
>TRBJ2-1|15|TRBV12-5|.|TRBD2
CASGAGTSGNGEQFF
TGTGCTAGTGGTGCCGGGACTAGCGGGAACGGTGAGCAGTTCTTC